This T cell receptor (beta chain) emerged from a study of beta chain features in type 1 diabetes. Study-wide results and caveats: VDJ junctions from patients with type 1 diabetes contained fewer insertions and more deletions.

This clone was counted only a few times. Its antigen remains unknown. CD4+ naive, central memory, regulatory and stem cell-like memory cells were sorted via CD45RO/CCR7/CD25/CD127/CD95/CD27. CDR3 length: 14 residues. Germline CDR1 and CDR2: SEHNR and FQNEAQ (reference sequence). Trimming at V came to 3 bases and at J to 3 bases, leaving 5 bases not matched to a gene. Expressed TCRB transcripts were sequenced because the entire RNA isolate underwent reverse transcription. Stem cell-like memory T cell samples underwent survey-depth immunoSEQ sequencing. They averaged about 1.01 million reads. The method was immunoSEQ multiplex PCR; TCRdb's version includes in-frame clones alone and lacks a portion of them. The repertoire consists of around 16,000 clones, with 55% occurring once and the leading ten covering over 0.45%.

The sample comprised stem cell memory CD4+ T cells from blood. The TCR was taken from a woman under 30 in good health. The chain has TRBV7-9 and TRBJ2-7, with 7 positions matching TRBD2. The CDR3 DNA reads as TGTGCCAGCAGCTTGAGCGGGACGATCTACGAGCAGTACTTC. Translating it yields CASSLSGTIYEQYF.